This TCR beta chain was retrieved from a study of follicular helper T cells after annual influenza vaccination. Overall study results and limits: Day 7 ICOS+CD38+ clones later appeared mostly in ICOS-CD38- cTfh. Undersampling of the much larger non-cTfh compartments could not be excluded for influenza clone enrichment.

TCRdb keeps only in-frame clones here, not all; method: immunoSEQ multiplex PCR. The repertoire holds 6,500 to 7,500 clones, with approximately 79% as singletons. J was trimmed by 6 bases and V by 6 bases; bases with no gene match: 9. Germline CDR1 reads MNHNS; CDR2 reads SASEGT. This CDR3 has 15 residues. Time point in this sample: 2015-2016 season, 7 days after influenza vaccination. Donors with HIV/AIDS, active malignancy, immunomodulators or active illness were excluded. This clone was observed a single time. The antigen remains undetermined. The sequence was collected from an adult who received the influenza vaccine. Sequencing was performed on CXCR5- memory CD4+ T cells sorted from blood, taken 7 days after influenza vaccination. The J gene is TRBJ1-5, the V gene TRBV6-1; TRBD1 agrees at 9 bases. The DNA for the CDR3 is TGTGCCAGCAGAAACCAACAGGGGGCAAGTCAGCCCCAGCATTTT. Residues: CASRNQQGASQPQHF.